This T cell receptor (beta chain) was recorded in a study of blood T cell repertoires in COVID-19. Study as a whole: The analysed material was cDNA or gDNA that came from T cells, B-cell-depleted T cells, or PBMCs.

Germline CDR1 and CDR2: SGHTA and FQGNSA. The CDR3 spans 15 residues. V was clipped by 4 bases and J by 4 bases; unmatched bases: 7. Profiled with immunoSEQ multiplex PCR; TCRdb holds only in-frame clones, not every one. Of just under 350,000 clones in the sample, around 87% are singletons; the top ten hold about 6.3%. The sequencing sample was made of peripheral blood. The clonotype was recovered from a woman in her forties or fifties with COVID-19, enrolled during active disease. The rearrangement uses TRBV7-2 and TRBJ2-7; 10 positions agree with TRBD2. CDR3 sequence reads: CASSYGLAEYYEQYF. The CDR3 DNA follows: TGTGCCAGCAGCTACGGACTAGCGGAATATTACGAGCAGTACTTC. Together with reference TRBV7-2 and TRBJ2-7, the CDR3 gives the full variable domain: GAGVSQSPSNKVTEKGKDVELRCDPISGHTALYWYRQSLGQGLEFLIYFQGNSAPDKSGLPSDRFSAERTGGSVSTLTIQRTQQEDSAVYLCASSYGLAEYYEQYFGPGTRLTVT.